Below, 3 T cell receptor beta chains from the same sample are listed, as sequenced in a study of blood T cell repertoires in COVID-19. TCRdb keeps only in-frame clones here, not all; method: immunoSEQ multiplex PCR. The data show some 290,000 clones, over 90% seen once. The sample was PBMCs or T cells enriched from blood (not recorded which). The receptors shown here come from a woman in her 30s who had been exposed to COVID-19.

The rearrangement links TRBV3-1 (or the pseudogene TRBV3-2) to TRBJ1-1; D not certain. The germline gives CDR1 LGHDT, CDR2 YNNKEL (reference sequence). CDR3 length: 14 residues. V was trimmed by 6 bases and J by 5 bases, leaving 16 bases between them. The CDR3 bases are TGTGCCAGCAGACGGAGAGGAACCCGGACTGAAGCTTTCTTT. Translated: CASRRRGTRTEAFF.

The chain has TRBV28 and TRBJ1-6, with D uncertain. Trimming stripped 3 bases from V and 0 bases from J, with 9 bases between. Germline values: CDR1 MDHEN, CDR2 SYDVKM. This CDR3 region has 16 residues. CDR3 amino acids: CASSLLQSSYNSPLHF. CDR3 in DNA: TGTGCCAGCAGTTTGCTACAGAGCTCCTATAATTCACCCCTCCACTTT.

The CDR3: CASSVYLARAEAFF. As DNA, the CDR3 is TGTGCCAGCAGCGTGTATCTCGCGAGGGCTGAAGCTTTCTTT. V gene TRBV5-6 combines with J gene TRBJ1-1; D is ambiguous. CDR3 length: 14 residues. V dropped 4 bases and J dropped 6 bases, with 16 bases sitting between them. CDR1 is SGHDT, CDR2 YYEEEE, per germline.